This T cell receptor (beta chain) was documented in a study of T cell changes during pregnancy in multiple sclerosis. This clone was seen a single time. Assay: immunoSEQ multiplex PCR; the TCRdb copy retains only in-frame clones and omits some. This table holds about 73,000 clones, roughly 90% found once. Germline V gene lookup returns CDR1 SGHTA and CDR2 FQGNSA. This CDR3 comprises 15 residues. Trimming removed 1 base from V and 4 bases from J, with 13 bases in between. The gene calls are TRBV7-2 and TRBJ1-1; D perhaps matches TRBD1 (5 bases). This TCR came from a female donor in good health, enrolled as a control in a pregnancy study. The sample was peripheral blood, taken after pregnancy. The CDR3: CASSLGVMGLTEAFF. The CDR3 DNA reads TGTGCCAGCAGCTTAGGGGTGATGGGACTCACTGAAGCTTTCTTT.